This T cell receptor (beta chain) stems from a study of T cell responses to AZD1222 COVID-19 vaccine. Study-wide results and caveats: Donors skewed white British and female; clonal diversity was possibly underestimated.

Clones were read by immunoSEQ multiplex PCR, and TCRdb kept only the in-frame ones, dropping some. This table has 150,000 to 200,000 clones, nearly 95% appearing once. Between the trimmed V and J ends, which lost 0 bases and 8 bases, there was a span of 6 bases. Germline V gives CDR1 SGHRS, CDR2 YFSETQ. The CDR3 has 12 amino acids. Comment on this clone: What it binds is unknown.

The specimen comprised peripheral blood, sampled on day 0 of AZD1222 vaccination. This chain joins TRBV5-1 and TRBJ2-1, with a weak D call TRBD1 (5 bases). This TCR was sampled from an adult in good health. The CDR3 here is CASSLVGDEQFF. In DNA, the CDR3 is TGCGCCAGCAGCTTGGTAGGGGATGAGCAGTTCTTC.